Listed here are 8 T cell receptor beta chains from one sample, sequenced in a study of blood T cell repertoires in COVID-19. Profiling relied on immunoSEQ multiplex PCR, and the TCRdb table lists in-frame clones only, not all of them. Altogether 180,000 or so clones are present, about 85% being singletons, with the ten largest covering roughly 0.95%. Sequenced material: peripheral blood. These receptors all come from a man aged 18 to 35 with acute or convalescent COVID-19.

This rearrangement joins TRBV15 to TRBJ1-1; maybe TRBD1 (5 bases). CDR1 and CDR2 (germline): LNHNV, YYDKDF (reference sequence). The CDR3 length is 16 residues. V gave up 0 bases and J gave up 4 bases, with 15 bases separating them. The CDR3 coding sequence is TGTGCCACCAGCAGAGATAGTTGGGGCATACTCACTGAAGCTTTCTTT. Translation: CATSRDSWGILTEAFF.

As for this clone: This sample includes further DNA sequences coding for the same CDR3. This chain connects TRBV5-1 to TRBJ1-2; 7 bases line up with TRBD1. Germline V gene data show CDR1 as SGHRS and CDR2 as YFSETQ. The length of the CDR3 is 14 residues. J gave up 5 bases and V 3 bases, and 7 bases lay outside the gene matches. The CDR3 spells CASSSTTGLYGYTF. CDR3 DNA sequence: TGCGCCAGCAGCTCCACGACAGGGCTATATGGCTACACCTTC.

The rearrangement uses TRBV19 and TRBJ1-4; D is unresolved. Germline CDR1 and CDR2: LNHDA and SQIVND (reference sequence). V lost 7 bases and J 5 bases, leaving 14 bases between the germline ends. The CDR3 covers 14 residues. CDR3 residues: CASNGGIVNEKLFF. The CDR3 bases are TGTGCCAGTAATGGCGGGATCGTAAATGAAAAACTGTTTTTT.

This clone has more than one count but fewer than ten. This chain connects TRBV9 to TRBJ1-2; a possible D gene is TRBD1 (5 bases). V lost 0 bases and J lost 6, with 9 bases in between. Germline CDR1 and CDR2: SGDLS and YYNGEE. This CDR3 has 13 amino acids. The CDR3 loop reads CASSVAEQDGYTF. The CDR3 DNA sequence: TGTGCCAGCAGCGTAGCAGAACAGGATGGCTACACCTTC.

The rearrangement uses TRBV4-1 and TRBJ1-5; D call uncertain. With 0 bases removed from V and 0 bases from J, the gap between germline ends came to 6 bases. Looked up from germline, CDR1 is MGHRA and CDR2 is YSYEKL. CDR3 size: 15 residues. The CDR3 DNA is TGCGCCAGCAGCCAAGAGACATATAGCAATCAGCCCCAGCATTTT. This encodes CASSQETYSNQPQHF.

This clone showed up just once. This rearrangement joins TRBV24-1 to TRBJ1-5; the D is unclear. The V gene's germline CDR1 is KGHDR and CDR2 SFDVKD. This CDR3 region has 14 residues. Trimming removed 2 bases at V and 3 bases at J, with 7 bases between. The CDR3 nucleotides read TGTGCCACCAGTGATTCCTCCCTCAATCAGCCCCAGCATTTT. This codes for CATSDSSLNQPQHF.

This sequence joins TRBV7-8 and TRBJ2-3, with D possibly matching TRBD2 (6 bases). The CDR3 is 16 residues long. Trimming shortened V by 5 bases and J by 5 bases, and 20 bases separated the two germline ends. Germline V gives CDR1 SGHVS, CDR2 FQNEAQ. The CDR3 loop is CASSLRREGRKDTQYF. The CDR3 DNA reads as TGTGCCAGCAGCCTCCGGCGAGAGGGGAGGAAAGATACGCAGTATTTT.

V is TRBV6-5 and J is TRBJ1-2; 8 bases line up with TRBD1. This CDR3 has 14 amino acids. J gave up 2 bases and V 5 bases, and 4 bases lay outside the gene matches. CDR1 and CDR2 (germline): MNHEY, SVGAGI. CDR3 DNA: TGTGCCAGCAGTCCACGGACAGGGAACTATGGCTACACCTTC. As protein: CASSPRTGNYGYTF.